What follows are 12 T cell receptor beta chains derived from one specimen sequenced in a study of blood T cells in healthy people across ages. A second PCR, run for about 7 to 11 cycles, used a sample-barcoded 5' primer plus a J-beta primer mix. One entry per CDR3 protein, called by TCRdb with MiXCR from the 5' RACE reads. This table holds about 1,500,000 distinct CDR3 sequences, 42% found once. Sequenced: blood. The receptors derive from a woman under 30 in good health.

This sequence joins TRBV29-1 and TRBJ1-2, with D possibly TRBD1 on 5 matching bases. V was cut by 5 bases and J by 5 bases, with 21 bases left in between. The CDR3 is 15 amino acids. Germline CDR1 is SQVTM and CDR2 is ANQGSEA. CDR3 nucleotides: TGCAGCGTTCCTTCACGGGGCCCCGGAGGGTATGGCTACACCTTC. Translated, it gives CSVPSRGPGGYGYTF.

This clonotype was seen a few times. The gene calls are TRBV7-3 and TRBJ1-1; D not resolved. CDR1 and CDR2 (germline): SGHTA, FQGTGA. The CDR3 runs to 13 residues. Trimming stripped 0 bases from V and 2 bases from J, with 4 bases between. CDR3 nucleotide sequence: TGTGCCAGCAGCTTAACTATAAACACTGAAGCTTTCTTT. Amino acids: CASSLTINTEAFF.

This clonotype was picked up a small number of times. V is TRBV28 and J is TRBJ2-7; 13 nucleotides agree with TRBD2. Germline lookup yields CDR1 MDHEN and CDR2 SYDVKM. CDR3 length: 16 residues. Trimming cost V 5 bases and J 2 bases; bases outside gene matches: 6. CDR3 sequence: CASSGLAGVIAYEQYF. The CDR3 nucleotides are TGTGCCAGCAGTGGACTAGCGGGAGTTATTGCCTACGAGCAGTACTTC.

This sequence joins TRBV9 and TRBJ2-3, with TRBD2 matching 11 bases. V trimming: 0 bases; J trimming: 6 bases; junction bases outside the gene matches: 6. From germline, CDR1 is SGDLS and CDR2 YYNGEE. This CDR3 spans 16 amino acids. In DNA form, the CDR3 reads TGTGCCAGCAGCGTAGTAGCGGGAGGGCCTCGTGATACGCAGTATTTT. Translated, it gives CASSVVAGGPRDTQYF.

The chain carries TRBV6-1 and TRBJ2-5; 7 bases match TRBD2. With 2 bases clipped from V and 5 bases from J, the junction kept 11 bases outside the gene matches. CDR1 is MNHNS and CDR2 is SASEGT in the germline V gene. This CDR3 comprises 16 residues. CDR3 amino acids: CASSEYHGEGRETQYF. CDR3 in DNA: TGTGCCAGCAGTGAATACCACGGGGAGGGGCGGGAGACCCAGTACTTC.

CDR3 sequence (DNA): TGTGCCAGCAGGAGCCGATTGAACACTGAAGCTTTCTTT. Its translation: CASRSRLNTEAFF. The chain is built from TRBV12-3 or TRBV12-4 and TRBJ1-1; no clear D. V was shortened by 6 bases and J by 0 bases, with 8 bases between the two germline ends. The CDR3 runs 13 residues.

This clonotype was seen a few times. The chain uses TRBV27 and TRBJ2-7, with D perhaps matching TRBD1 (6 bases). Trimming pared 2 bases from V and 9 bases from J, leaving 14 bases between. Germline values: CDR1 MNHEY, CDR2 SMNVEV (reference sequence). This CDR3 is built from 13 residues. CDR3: CASSLGLGQGQYF. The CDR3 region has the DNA TGTGCCAGCAGTTTAGGGCTGGGACAAGGGCAGTACTTC.

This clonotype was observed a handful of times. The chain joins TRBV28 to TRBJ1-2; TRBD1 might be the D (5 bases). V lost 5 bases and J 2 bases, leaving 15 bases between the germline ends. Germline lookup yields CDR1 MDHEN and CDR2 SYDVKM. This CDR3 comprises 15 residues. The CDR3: CASSGLQGANYGYTF. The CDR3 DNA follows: TGTGCCAGCAGTGGGCTCCAGGGAGCGAACTATGGCTACACCTTC.

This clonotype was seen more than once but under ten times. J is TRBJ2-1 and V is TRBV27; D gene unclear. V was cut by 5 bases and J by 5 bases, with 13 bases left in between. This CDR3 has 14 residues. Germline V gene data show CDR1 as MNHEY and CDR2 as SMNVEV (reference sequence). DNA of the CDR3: TGTGCCAGCAGTCTAACGGGTAATAACAATGAGCAGTTCTTC. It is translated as CASSLTGNNNEQFF.

The CDR3 reads CASSERVGKNSNEQFF. Here the CDR3 DNA reads TGTGCCAGCAGTGAACGGGTCGGAAAGAACTCCAATGAGCAGTTCTTC. The chain uses TRBV2 and TRBJ2-1; D uncertain. The CDR3 extends over 16 amino acids. Germline CDR1 and CDR2: SNHLY and FYNNEI. Deletions cut 2 bases from V and 6 bases from J, with 17 bases between.

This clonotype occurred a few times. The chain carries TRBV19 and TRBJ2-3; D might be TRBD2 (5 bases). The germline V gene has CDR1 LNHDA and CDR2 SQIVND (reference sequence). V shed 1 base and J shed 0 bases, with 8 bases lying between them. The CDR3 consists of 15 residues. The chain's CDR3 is CASSIARTSTDTQYF. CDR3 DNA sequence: TGTGCCAGTAGTATAGCCCGGACTAGCACAGATACGCAGTATTTT. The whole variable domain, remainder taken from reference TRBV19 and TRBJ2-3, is DGGITQSPKYLFRKEGQNVTLSCEQNLNHDAMYWYRQDPGQGLRLIYYSQIVNDFQKGDIAEGYSVSREKKESFPLTVTSAQKNPTAFYLCASSIARTSTDTQYFGPGTRLTVL.

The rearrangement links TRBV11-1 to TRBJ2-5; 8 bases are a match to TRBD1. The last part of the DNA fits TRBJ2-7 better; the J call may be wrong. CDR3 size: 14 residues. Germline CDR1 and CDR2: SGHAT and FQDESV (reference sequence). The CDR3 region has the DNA TGTGCCAGCAGCTTAGGGGGACAGGCGCACGAGCAGTACTTC. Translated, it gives CASSLGGQAHEQYF.